The present T cell receptor beta chain was sequenced within a study of CD8+CD57+ T cells in acquired aplastic anemia. Notes on the study in general: Shared by patients and controls, 25 to 30 CD8+ CDR3s were abundant in patients.

The TCR beta profiling, which covered VDJ combination and CDR3 sequence, was carried out using genomic DNA as the template. MiXCR, run by TCRdb on the reads, gives a single entry per CDR3 protein. This table has approximately 98,000 distinct CDR3 sequences, roughly 51% appearing once. About this clonotype: Its antigen is unidentified. No DNA is shown, since the ends of the CDR3 on it are uncertain; the CDR3 is the one TCRdb lists.

The CDR3 has 14 residues if both end residues are counted. Germline CDR1 SQVTM, CDR2 ANQGSEA. The material sequenced was sorted CD4+, CD8+, or CD8+CD57+ T cells (not recorded which) from PBMCs. This sequence was found in a human donor in good health, serving as a control. The gene calls are TRBV29-1 and TRBJ2-2; whether TRBD1, the table's D call, matches the DNA was not checked. This CDR3 is CSVGQGSSLGELVF.